The clone carrying this T cell receptor (beta chain) was detected once. Antigen specificity is unknown. The sample comes from a study of T cell responses to AZD1222 COVID-19 vaccine. General study findings and limits: Of the AZD1222 recipients, only 5 to 7 were seropositive at baseline. Among spike-specific TCRs, nearly half reportedly target unmutated variant regions.

Combined were second doses at about 4 or about 12 weeks. Germline V gene lookup returns CDR1 GTSNPN and CDR2 SVGIG (reference sequence). V gave up 1 base and J gave up 4 bases, with 14 bases separating them. The CDR3 runs 15 residues. The protocol was immunoSEQ multiplex PCR, while the TCRdb copy is restricted to in-frame clones and leaves out a portion. The data contain over 150,000 clones, 80% to 95% of them singletons. The chain recombines TRBV30 with TRBJ1-5; perhaps TRBD1 as D (5 bases). Here the sequenced sample was peripheral blood, taken 28 days after the second AZD1222 dose. This receptor was identified in an adult who received the AZD1222 COVID-19 vaccine. As DNA, the CDR3 is TGTGCCTGGAGTGGGGGAGGGGTTAGGAATCAGCCCCAGCATTTT. This translates into CAWSGGGVRNQPQHF.